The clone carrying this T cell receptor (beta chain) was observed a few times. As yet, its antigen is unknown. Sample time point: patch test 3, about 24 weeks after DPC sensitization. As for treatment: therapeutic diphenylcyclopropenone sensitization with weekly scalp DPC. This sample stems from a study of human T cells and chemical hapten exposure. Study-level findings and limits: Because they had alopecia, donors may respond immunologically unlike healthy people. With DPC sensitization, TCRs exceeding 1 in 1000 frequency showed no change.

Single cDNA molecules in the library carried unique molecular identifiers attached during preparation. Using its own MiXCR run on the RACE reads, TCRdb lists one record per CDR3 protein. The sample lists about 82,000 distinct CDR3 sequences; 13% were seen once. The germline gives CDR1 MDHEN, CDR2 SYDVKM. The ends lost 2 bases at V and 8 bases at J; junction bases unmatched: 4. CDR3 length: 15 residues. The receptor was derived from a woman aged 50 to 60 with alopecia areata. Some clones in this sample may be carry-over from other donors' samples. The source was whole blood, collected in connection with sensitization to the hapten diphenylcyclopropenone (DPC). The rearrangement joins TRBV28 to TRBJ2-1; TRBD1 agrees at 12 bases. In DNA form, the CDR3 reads TGTGCCAGCAGTTTAACGGGACAGGGGGCCTATGAGCAGTTCTTC. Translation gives CASSLTGQGAYEQFF.